This record looks at one T cell receptor (beta chain) sequence and its context. Its antigen is as yet unknown. Patients were excluded because of uncontrolled infection, other autoimmune disease, pregnancy or lactation. The PBMCs were sourced from fresh peripheral blood (approximately 9.6 ml). This CDR3 spans 15 amino acids. Germline CDR1 is MNHNS and CDR2 is SASEGT. Germline trimming cut 5 bases from V and 6 bases from J; bases unmatched to any gene: 11. The record originates from a study of T cells in Graves' hyperthyroidism and ophthalmopathy. Study-level findings and limits: A model of 13 V-J features distinguished ophthalmopathy from stable hyperthyroidism. Most expanded thyroid clonotypes above 0.001 also appeared in blood.

Amplified TCR beta CDR3 regions came from RNA transcripts. The HTBI primer set served for first-round RT-PCR of the TCR CDR3. Each CDR3 protein is one row after TCRdb ran MiXCR on the multiplex PCR reads. Of about 480,000 distinct CDR3 sequences listed, 22% are singletons. This sequence originates from a woman in her 70s with Graves' ophthalmopathy. This chain uses TRBV6-1 with TRBJ2-3; 7 bases agree with TRBD2. The source material was blood. Written as DNA, the CDR3 is TGTGCCAGCAGTTCCTTGGGGGGGGTTGGGGATACGCAGTATTTT. Its protein product is CASSSLGGVGDTQYF.